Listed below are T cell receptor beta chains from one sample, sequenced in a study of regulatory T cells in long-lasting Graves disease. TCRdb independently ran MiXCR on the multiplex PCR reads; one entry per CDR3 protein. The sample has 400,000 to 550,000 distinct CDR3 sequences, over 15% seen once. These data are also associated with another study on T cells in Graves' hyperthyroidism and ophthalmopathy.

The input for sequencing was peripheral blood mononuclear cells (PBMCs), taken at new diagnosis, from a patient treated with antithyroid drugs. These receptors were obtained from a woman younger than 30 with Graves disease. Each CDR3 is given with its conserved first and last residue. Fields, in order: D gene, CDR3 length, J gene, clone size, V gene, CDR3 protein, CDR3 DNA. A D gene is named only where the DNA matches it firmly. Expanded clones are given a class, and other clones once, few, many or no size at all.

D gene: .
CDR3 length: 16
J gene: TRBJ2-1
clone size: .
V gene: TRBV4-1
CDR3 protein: CASSQGVHSSYNEQFF
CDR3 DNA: TGCGCCAGCAGCCAAGGGGTCCATAGCTCCTACAATGAGCAGTTCTTC

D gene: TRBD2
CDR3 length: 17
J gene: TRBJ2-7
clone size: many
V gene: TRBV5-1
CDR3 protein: CASSLEGPSGRSLEQYF
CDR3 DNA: TGCGCCAGCAGCTTGGAAGGTCCTAGCGGGAGGTCCCTCGAGCAGTACTTC

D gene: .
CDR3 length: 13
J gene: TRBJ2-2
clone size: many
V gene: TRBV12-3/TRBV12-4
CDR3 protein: CASSPRQRGELFF
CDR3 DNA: TGTGCCAGCAGTCCCCGACAGAGAGGGGAGCTGTTTTTT

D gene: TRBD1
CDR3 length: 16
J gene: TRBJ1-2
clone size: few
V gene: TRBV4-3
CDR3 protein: CASSLDRPTSTYGYTF
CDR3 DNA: TGCGCCAGCAGCCTGGACAGGCCTACTTCTACCTATGGCTACACCTTC

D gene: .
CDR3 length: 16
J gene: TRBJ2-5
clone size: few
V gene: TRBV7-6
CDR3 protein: CASSFSQTSVGETQYF
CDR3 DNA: TGTGCCAGCAGCTTCAGCCAAACTAGTGTCGGGGAGACCCAGTACTTC

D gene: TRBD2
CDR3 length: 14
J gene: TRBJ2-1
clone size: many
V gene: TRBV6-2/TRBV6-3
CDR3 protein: CASRGSGNHNEQFF
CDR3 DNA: TGTGCCAGCAGGGGTAGCGGGAACCACAATGAGCAGTTCTTC

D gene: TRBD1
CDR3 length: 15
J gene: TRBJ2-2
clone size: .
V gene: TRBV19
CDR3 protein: CASSIYGQGPGELFF
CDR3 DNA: TGTGCCAGTAGTATCTATGGACAGGGCCCCGGGGAGCTGTTTTTT

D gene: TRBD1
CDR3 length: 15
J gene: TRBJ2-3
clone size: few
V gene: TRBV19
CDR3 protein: CASSTGQGVTDTQYF
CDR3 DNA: TGTGCCAGTAGTACGGGACAGGGTGTAACAGATACGCAGTATTTT

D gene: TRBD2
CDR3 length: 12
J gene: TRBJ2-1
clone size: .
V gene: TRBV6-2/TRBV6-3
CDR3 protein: CASSYLAGEQFF
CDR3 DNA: TGTGCCAGCAGTTACCTAGCGGGGGAGCAGTTCTTC

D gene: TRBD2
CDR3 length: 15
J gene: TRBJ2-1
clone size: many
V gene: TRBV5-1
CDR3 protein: CASSLALAGQGEQFF
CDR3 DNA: TGCGCCAGCAGCTTGGCGCTAGCGGGACAAGGTGAGCAGTTCTTC

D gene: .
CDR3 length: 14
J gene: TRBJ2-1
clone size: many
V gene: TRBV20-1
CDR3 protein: CSAPDRSSYNEQFF
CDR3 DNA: TGCAGTGCCCCGGATAGGAGCTCCTACAATGAGCAGTTCTTC

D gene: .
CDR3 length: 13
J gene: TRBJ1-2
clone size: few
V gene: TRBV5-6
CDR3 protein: CASSSGAQRGYTF
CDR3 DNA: TGTGCCAGCAGCTCAGGGGCCCAGCGGGGCTACACCTTC

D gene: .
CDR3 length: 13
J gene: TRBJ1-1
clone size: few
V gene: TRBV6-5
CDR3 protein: CASSYSLVAEAFF
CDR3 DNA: TGTGCCAGCAGTTACTCGCTTGTCGCTGAAGCTTTCTTT

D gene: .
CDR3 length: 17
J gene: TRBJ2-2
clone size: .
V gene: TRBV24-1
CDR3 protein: CATSDAPPKTDTGELFF
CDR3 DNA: TGTGCCACCAGTGATGCGCCCCCTAAGACCGATACCGGGGAGCTGTTTTTT

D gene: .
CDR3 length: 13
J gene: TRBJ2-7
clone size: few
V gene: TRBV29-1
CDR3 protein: CSVVGREAYEQYF
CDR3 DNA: TGCAGCGTTGTGGGTCGGGAAGCCTACGAGCAGTACTTC

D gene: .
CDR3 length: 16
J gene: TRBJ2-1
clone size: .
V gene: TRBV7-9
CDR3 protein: CASSFLGTALGVEQFF
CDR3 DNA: TGTGCCAGCAGCTTTCTTGGGACCGCTCTTGGGGTTGAGCAGTTCTTC

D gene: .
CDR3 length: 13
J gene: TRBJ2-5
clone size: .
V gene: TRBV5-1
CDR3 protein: CASTGQSGETQYF
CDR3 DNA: TGCGCCAGCACTGGACAATCCGGAGAGACCCAGTACTTC

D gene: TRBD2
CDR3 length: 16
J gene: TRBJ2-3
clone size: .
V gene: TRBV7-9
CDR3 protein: CAGSPRTSGVTDTQYF
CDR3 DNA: TGTGCCGGCAGCCCCAGGACTAGCGGAGTCACAGATACGCAGTATTTT

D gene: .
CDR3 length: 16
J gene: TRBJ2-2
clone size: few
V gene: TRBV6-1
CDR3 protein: CASRSPGAGLTGELFF
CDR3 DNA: TGTGCCAGCAGATCCCCGGGGGCGGGACTCACCGGGGAGCTGTTTTTT

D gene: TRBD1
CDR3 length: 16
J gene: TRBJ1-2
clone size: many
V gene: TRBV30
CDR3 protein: CAWSVGQGGLHYGYTF
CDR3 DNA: TGTGCCTGGAGTGTCGGACAGGGCGGGTTACATTATGGCTACACCTTC

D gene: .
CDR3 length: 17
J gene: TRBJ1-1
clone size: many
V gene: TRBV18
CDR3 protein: CASSPSAGTSMNTEAFF
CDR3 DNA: TGTGCCAGCTCACCATCGGCAGGGACCTCCATGAACACTGAAGCTTTCTTT

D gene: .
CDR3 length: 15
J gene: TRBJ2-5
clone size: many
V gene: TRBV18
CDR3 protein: CASSPFGTSKETQYF
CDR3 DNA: TGTGCCAGCTCACCCTTCGGGACATCCAAAGAGACCCAGTACTTC

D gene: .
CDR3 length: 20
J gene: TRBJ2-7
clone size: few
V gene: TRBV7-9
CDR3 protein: CASKAPTGRAPAGTYNEQYF
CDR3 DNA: TGTGCCAGCAAAGCACCGACAGGGAGGGCCCCGGCCGGGACATACAATGAGCAGTACTTC

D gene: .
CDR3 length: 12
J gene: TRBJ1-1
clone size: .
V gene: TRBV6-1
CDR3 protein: CATQPVNTEAFF
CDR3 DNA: TGTGCCACTCAGCCCGTGAACACTGAAGCTTTCTTT

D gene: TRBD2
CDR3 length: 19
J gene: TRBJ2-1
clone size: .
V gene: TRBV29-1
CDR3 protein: CSVAGGGLAGIKNYNEQFF
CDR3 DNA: TGCAGCGTTGCAGGCGGGGGACTAGCGGGGATCAAGAACTACAATGAGCAGTTCTTC

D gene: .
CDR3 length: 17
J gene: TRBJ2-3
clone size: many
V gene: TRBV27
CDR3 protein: CASSLSPPLSVPDTQYF
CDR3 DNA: TGTGCCAGCAGTTTATCGCCCCCCCTCAGCGTCCCAGATACGCAGTATTTT

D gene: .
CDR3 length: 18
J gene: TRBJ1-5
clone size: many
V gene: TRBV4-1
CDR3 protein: CASSQAPGGRQGNQPQHF
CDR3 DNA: TGCGCCAGCAGCCAAGCTCCGGGGGGCAGACAGGGCAATCAGCCCCAGCATTTT

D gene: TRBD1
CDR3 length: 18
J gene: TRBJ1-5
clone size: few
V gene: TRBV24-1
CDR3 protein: CATSDSRAMWDREQPQHF
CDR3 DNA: TGTGCCACCAGTGATTCGCGGGCAATGTGGGACAGGGAACAGCCCCAGCATTTT

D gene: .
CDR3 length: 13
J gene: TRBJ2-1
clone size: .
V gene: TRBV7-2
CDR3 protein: CASSRNQGGEQFF
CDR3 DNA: TGTGCCAGCAGCCGAAACCAGGGGGGTGAGCAGTTCTTC

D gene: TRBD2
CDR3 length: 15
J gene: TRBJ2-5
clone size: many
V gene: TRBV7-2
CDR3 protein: CASSPPSGRAETQYF
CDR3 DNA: TGTGCCAGCAGCCCACCTAGCGGGAGGGCGGAGACCCAGTACTTC

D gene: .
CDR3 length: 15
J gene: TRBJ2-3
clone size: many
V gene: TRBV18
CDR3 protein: CASSRETTSTDTQYF
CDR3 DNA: TGTGCCAGCTCCCGCGAGACCACTAGCACAGATACGCAGTATTTT

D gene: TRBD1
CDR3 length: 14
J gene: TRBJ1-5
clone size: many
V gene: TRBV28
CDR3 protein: CASSLGQGTQPQHF
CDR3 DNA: TGTGCCAGCAGTCTCGGACAGGGTACGCAGCCCCAGCATTTT

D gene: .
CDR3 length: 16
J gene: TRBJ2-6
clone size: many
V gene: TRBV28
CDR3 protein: CASSQGAFSGANVLTF
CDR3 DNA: TGTGCCAGCAGTCAAGGGGCCTTCTCTGGGGCCAACGTCCTGACTTTC

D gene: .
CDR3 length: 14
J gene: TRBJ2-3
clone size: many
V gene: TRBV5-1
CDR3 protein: CASSLRPGTDTQYF
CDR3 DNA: TGCGCCAGCAGCTTGCGACCGGGGACAGATACGCAGTATTTT

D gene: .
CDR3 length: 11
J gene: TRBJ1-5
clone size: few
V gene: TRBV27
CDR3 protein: CASSFWQPQHF
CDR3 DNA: TGTGCCAGCAGTTTTTGGCAGCCCCAGCATTTT

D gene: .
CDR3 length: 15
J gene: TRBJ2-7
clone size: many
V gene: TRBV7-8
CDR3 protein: CASSLVAGTTYEQYF
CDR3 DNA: TGTGCCAGCAGCTTAGTGGCGGGAACAACCTACGAGCAGTACTTC

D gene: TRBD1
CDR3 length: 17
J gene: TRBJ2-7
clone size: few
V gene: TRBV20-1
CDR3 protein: CSARSRDSGNTYYEQYF
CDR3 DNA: TGCAGTGCTAGATCCCGGGACAGCGGTAACACCTACTACGAGCAGTACTTC

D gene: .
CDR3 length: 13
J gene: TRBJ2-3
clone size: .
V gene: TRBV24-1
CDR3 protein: CATSDLPGDTQYF
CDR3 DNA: TGTGCCACCAGTGATTTGCCGGGAGATACGCAGTATTTT

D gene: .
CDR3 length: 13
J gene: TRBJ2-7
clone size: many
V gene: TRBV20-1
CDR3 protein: CSARDQPGNEQYF
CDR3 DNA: TGCAGTGCTAGAGATCAGCCAGGGAACGAGCAGTACTTC

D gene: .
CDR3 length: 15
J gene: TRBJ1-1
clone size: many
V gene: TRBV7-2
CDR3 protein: CASSPPGGLFAEAFF
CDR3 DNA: TGTGCCAGCAGCCCCCCCGGGGGGCTGTTCGCTGAAGCTTTCTTT

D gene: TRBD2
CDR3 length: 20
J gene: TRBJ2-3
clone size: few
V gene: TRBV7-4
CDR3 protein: CASSHRHPFVAGPSADTQYF
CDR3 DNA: TGTGCCAGCAGCCATCGACACCCCTTCGTAGCGGGCCCCTCGGCAGATACGCAGTATTTT

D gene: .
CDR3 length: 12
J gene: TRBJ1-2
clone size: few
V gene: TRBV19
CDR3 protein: CASSIGGSGYTF
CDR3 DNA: TGTGCCAGTAGTATAGGTGGCTCTGGCTACACCTTC

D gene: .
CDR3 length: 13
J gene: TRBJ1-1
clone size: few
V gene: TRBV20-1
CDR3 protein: CSAPLGGNTEAFF
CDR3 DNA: TGCAGTGCCCCTTTAGGGGGGAACACTGAAGCTTTCTTT

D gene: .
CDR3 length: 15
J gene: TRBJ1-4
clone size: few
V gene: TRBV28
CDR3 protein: CASSSSGTINERLFF
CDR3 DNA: TGTGCCAGCAGTTCGTCCGGGACTATTAATGAAAGACTGTTTTTT

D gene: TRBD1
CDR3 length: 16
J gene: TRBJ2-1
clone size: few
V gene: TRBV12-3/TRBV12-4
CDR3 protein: CASSPSEWTGGYEQFF
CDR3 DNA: TGTGCCAGCAGCCCCTCGGAATGGACAGGGGGCTACGAGCAGTTCTTC

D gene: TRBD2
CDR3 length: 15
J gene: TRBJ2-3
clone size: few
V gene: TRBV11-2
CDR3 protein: CASRLPGGGTDTQYF
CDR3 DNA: TGTGCCAGCAGGTTGCCGGGGGGTGGGACAGATACGCAGTATTTT

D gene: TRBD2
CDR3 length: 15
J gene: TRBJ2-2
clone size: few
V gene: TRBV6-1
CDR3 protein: CASSQGLRGAGELFF
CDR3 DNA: TGTGCCAGCAGTCAAGGACTACGGGGGGCCGGGGAGCTGTTTTTT

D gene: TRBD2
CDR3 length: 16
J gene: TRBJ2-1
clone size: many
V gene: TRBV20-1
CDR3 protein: CSTPGASGSLYNEQFF
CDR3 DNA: TGCAGTACACCCGGGGCTAGCGGGAGTCTTTACAATGAGCAGTTCTTC

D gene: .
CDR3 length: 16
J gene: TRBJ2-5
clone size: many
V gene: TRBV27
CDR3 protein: CASSFSAASGQETQYF
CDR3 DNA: TGTGCCAGCAGTTTTTCGGCAGCGAGCGGTCAAGAGACCCAGTACTTC

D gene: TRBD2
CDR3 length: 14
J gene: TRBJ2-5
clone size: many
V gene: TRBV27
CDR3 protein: CASSLAGGRQTQYF
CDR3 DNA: TGTGCCAGCAGCTTAGCGGGAGGCAGGCAGACCCAGTACTTC

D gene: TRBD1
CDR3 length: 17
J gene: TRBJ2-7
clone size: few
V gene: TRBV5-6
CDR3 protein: CASSQVDRDRVTYEQYF
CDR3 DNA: TGTGCCAGCAGCCAGGTCGACCGGGACAGGGTAACCTACGAGCAGTACTTC

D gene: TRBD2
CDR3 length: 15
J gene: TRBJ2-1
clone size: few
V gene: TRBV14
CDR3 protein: CASSQDGRANNEQFF
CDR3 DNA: TGTGCCAGCAGCCAAGACGGGAGGGCAAACAATGAGCAGTTCTTC

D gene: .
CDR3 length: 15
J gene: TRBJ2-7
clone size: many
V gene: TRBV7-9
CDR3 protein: CASSLEGLSSYEQYF
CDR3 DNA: TGTGCCAGCAGCTTAGAGGGCCTGAGCTCCTACGAGCAGTACTTC